Each of the 25 T cell receptor beta chains below was sequenced from the same sample in a study of T cells after yellow fever vaccination. TCRdb passed the 5' RACE reads through MiXCR, listing each CDR3 protein once. The sample comprises about 330,000 distinct CDR3 sequences, 6.8% of which are singletons, and 18% rests with the top ten. The sample in question was PBMCs, obtained more than 35 days after the first yellow fever vaccination. The source of these receptors is a man younger than 30 who received the YFV17D yellow fever vaccine.

Concerning this clonotype itself: An end of the junction does not agree with germline; a read error may underlie this. The chain carries TRBV20-1 and TRBJ2-7; TRBD1 is a possible D gene (6 bases). This CDR3 spans 16 amino acids. Germline CDR1 reads DFQATT; CDR2 reads SNEGSKA (reference sequence). CDR3 loop: CCARYNLGGASYEQYF. CDR3 bases: TGCTGTGCTAGGTATAACTTAGGGGGAGCGTCCTACGAGCAGTACTTC.

The gene calls are TRBV20-1 and TRBJ2-7; the D gene is possibly TRBD2 (5 bases). Trimming cost V 3 bases and J 1 base, with 10 bases left between them. Germline CDR1 is DFQATT and CDR2 is SNEGSKA (reference sequence). The CDR3 has 13 residues. Here the CDR3 DNA reads TGCAGTGCTAGTTACCCGGGGTCCTACGAGCAGTACTTC. It yields the protein CSASYPGSYEQYF.

The chain joins TRBV5-1 to TRBJ2-7, with 11 bases aligning to TRBD1. The junction had 8 bases not matched to a gene; V was cut back by 4 bases and J by 2 bases. The CDR3 is 16 amino acids. Per germline, CDR1 SGHRS and CDR2 YFSETQ. CDR3 sequence: CASSHRRDRGTYEQYF. CDR3 bases: TGCGCCAGCAGCCACCGTAGGGACAGGGGGACCTACGAGCAGTACTTC. Drawing the rest from reference TRBV5-1 and TRBJ2-7, the complete variable domain is KAGVTQTPRYLIKTRGQQVTLSCSPISGHRSVSWYQQTPGQGLQFLFEYFSETQRNKGNFPGRFSGRQFSNSRSEMNVSTLELGDSALYLCASSHRRDRGTYEQYFGPGTRLTVT.

This chain links TRBV7-9 with TRBJ2-7; the D is unclear. V lost 5 bases and J 0 bases, leaving 17 bases between the germline ends. This CDR3 contains 16 residues. Looked up from germline, CDR1 is SEHNR and CDR2 is FQNEAQ (reference sequence). CDR3 sequence: CASSPTTAGFSYEQYV. CDR3 coding DNA: TGTGCCAGCAGCCCCACGACGGCTGGGTTCTCCTACGAGCAGTACGTC.

This clonotype was recorded a few times. This rearrangement joins TRBV7-6 to TRBJ2-7, with 9 bases matching TRBD1. CDR1 is SGHVS, CDR2 FNYEAQ, per germline. After removal of 5 bases from V and 0 bases from J, the junction contained 5 bases not matched to a gene. The CDR3 consists of 15 residues. CDR3 sequence: CASSQDRGNSYEQYF. CDR3 DNA sequence: TGTGCCAGCAGCCAAGACAGGGGGAACTCCTACGAGCAGTACTTC.

This clonotype was seen ten or more times. V gene TRBV12-3 or TRBV12-4 combines with J gene TRBJ2-3, with TRBD2 matching 9 bases. This CDR3 spans 17 amino acids. The junction had 15 bases not matched to a gene; V was cut back by 6 bases and J by 5 bases. The CDR3 spells CASRPGLAGIRKDTQYF. CDR3 coding DNA: TGTGCCAGCAGACCAGGGCTAGCGGGGATCCGGAAAGATACGCAGTATTTT.

This clonotype occurred a few times. This rearrangement joins TRBV5-4 to TRBJ2-2; D tentatively fits TRBD1 or TRBD2 (6 bases each). The CDR3 covers 15 residues. Trimming cost V 0 bases and J 4 bases, with 10 bases left between them. Germline V lookup: CDR1 SGHNT, CDR2 YYREEE (reference sequence). This CDR3 reads CASSLGSGATGELFF. The CDR3 bases are TGTGCCAGCAGCTTGGGATCGGGGGCCACCGGGGAGCTGTTTTTT.

This clonotype has only a few counts. CDR3 sequence reads: CASSWDRDLYGYTF. CDR3 coding DNA: TGTGCCAGCAGCTGGGACAGGGACCTCTATGGCTACACCTTC. The chain is built from TRBV6-1 and TRBJ1-2; TRBD1 aligns across 9 bases. The CDR3 runs 14 residues. V gave up 6 bases and J gave up 4 bases; unmatched junction bases: 6. CDR1 is MNHNS, CDR2 SASEGT, per germline.

The V and J genes are TRBV7-2 and TRBJ2-3; 11 bases fit TRBD2. The ends lost 0 bases at V and 3 bases at J; junction bases unmatched: 5. This CDR3 region has 17 residues. Germline V CDR1 and CDR2: SGHTA, FQGNSA. CDR3 nucleotides: TGTGCCAGCAGCTTAGCTGTAGCGGGGGGGCGTACAGATACGCAGTATTTT. It translates to CASSLAVAGGRTDTQYF.

This clonotype showed up just a few times. V gene TRBV29-1 combines with J gene TRBJ2-7; a possible D gene is TRBD2 (5 bases). This CDR3 spans 14 amino acids. V was cut by 5 bases and J by 3 bases, with 17 bases left in between. Germline V gene data show CDR1 as SQVTM and CDR2 as ANQGSEA. For the CDR3, the DNA is TGCAGCGTTCGACGCGAACGGGGAGACTACGAGCAGTACGTC. Translating gives CSVRRERGDYEQYV.

This clonotype appeared many times. The V call is TRBV7-8, the J call TRBJ1-6, with TRBD1 identical over 8 bases. This CDR3 has 15 residues. Germline V gene lookup returns CDR1 SGHVS and CDR2 FQNEAQ. The trim removed 5 bases at V and 7 bases at J, leaving 7 bases unmatched. The CDR3 DNA reads as TGTGCCAGCAGCGGGTTCGACAGGGGAAATTCACCCCTCCACTTT. This encodes CASSGFDRGNSPLHF.

V and J are TRBV7-9 and TRBJ1-1; maybe TRBD1 (5 bases). The CDR3 spans 12 residues. V shed 2 bases and J shed 11 bases, with 12 bases lying between them. From germline, CDR1 is SEHNR and CDR2 FQNEAQ (reference sequence). The CDR3 sequence: CASSLMGVIAFF. The CDR3 DNA sequence: TGTGCCAGCAGCTTAATGGGGGTTATTGCTTTCTTT. The full variable domain, rest sourced from reference TRBV7-9 and TRBJ1-1, is DTGVSQNPRHKITKRGQNVTFRCDPISEHNRLYWYRQTLGQGPEFLTYFQNEAQLEKSRLLSDRFSAERPKGSFSTLEIQRTEQGDSAMYLCASSLMGVIAFFGQGTRLTVV.

This clonotype has just a few counts. The V and J genes are TRBV13 and TRBJ1-2; 10 bases agree with TRBD1. The germline V gene has CDR1 PRHDT and CDR2 FYEKMQ (reference sequence). V was clipped by 0 bases and J by 0 bases; unmatched bases: 10. The length of the CDR3 is 19 residues. The CDR3, as DNA: TGTGCCAGCAGCTTAGGCCTTTGGGACAGGGGATTAGCTAACTATGGCTACACCTTC. Translating it yields CASSLGLWDRGLANYGYTF.

This clonotype has just a few counts. The genes are TRBV2 and TRBJ2-6; a weak D match, TRBD1 (6 bases). Between the trimmed V and J ends, which lost 6 bases and 0 bases, there was a span of 12 bases. The CDR3 covers 16 residues. Germline CDR1 is SNHLY and CDR2 is FYNNEI. The CDR3 reads CASRQGRNSGANVLTF. CDR3 nucleotides: TGTGCCAGCAGGCAGGGGCGGAACTCTGGGGCCAACGTCCTGACTTTC.

This clonotype was seen repeatedly, ten times or more. This chain links TRBV5-1 with TRBJ2-3; D may match TRBD1 or TRBD2 (5 bases each). The germline V gene has CDR1 SGHRS and CDR2 YFSETQ. Trimming removed 2 bases at V and 4 bases at J, with 23 bases between. This CDR3 is built from 18 residues. CDR3 region: CASSFRFQGTPVADTQYF. The CDR3 nucleotides read TGCGCCAGCAGCTTTCGGTTTCAAGGGACCCCCGTGGCAGATACGCAGTATTTT.

This clonotype was counted between two and nine times. This chain uses TRBV20-1 with TRBJ1-5, with TRBD1 as a possible D gene (5 bases). The CDR3 has 12 amino acids. Germline loops: CDR1 DFQATT, CDR2 SNEGSKA (reference sequence). Trimming removed 6 bases at V and 1 base at J, with 7 bases between. In nucleotides, the CDR3 is TGCAGTGCGTGGGACAGCAATCAGCCCCAGCATTTT. It is translated as CSAWDSNQPQHF.

In regard to this clonotype: The junction does not match germline at one end; this may be a read error. This chain joins TRBV19 and TRBJ2-1; TRBD1 aligns across 9 bases. The CDR3 has 14 amino acids. The germline V gene has CDR1 LNHDA and CDR2 SQIVND (reference sequence). The CDR3 region has the DNA TGTGCCAGTAGTACAGGACAGGGGAGGAATGAGCAGCTCTTC. Translated, it gives CASSTGQGRNEQLF.

The rearrangement uses TRBV7-6 and TRBJ2-7; 9 bases align to TRBD1. The germline CDR1 and CDR2 sequences are SGHVS and FNYEAQ. The CDR3 runs 17 residues. V gave up 5 bases and J gave up 2 bases; unmatched junction bases: 13. CDR3 protein: CASSLSGGTGQTYEQYV. The CDR3, as DNA: TGTGCCAGCAGCCTCAGTGGTGGGACAGGGCAAACCTACGAGCAGTACGTC.

The chain joins TRBV20-1 to TRBJ1-1; D perhaps matches TRBD1 (5 bases). V was pared by 0 bases and J by 0 bases, with 8 bases between. The CDR3 runs to 14 residues. Germline assignment: CDR1 DFQATT and CDR2 SNEGSKA (reference sequence). As DNA, the CDR3 is TGCAGTGCTAGAGATGCGACAGTGAACACTGAAGCTTTCTTT. Residues: CSARDATVNTEAFF.

This clonotype turned up a few times. The chain couples TRBV27 to TRBJ1-4; D perhaps matches TRBD1 (6 bases). Trimming pared 6 bases from V and 8 bases from J, leaving 19 bases between. Per germline, CDR1 MNHEY and CDR2 SMNVEV (reference sequence). The CDR3 contains 15 residues. CDR3 coding DNA: TGTGCCAGCAGAACAGTTCAGGGGCCTGGGGAAAAACTGTTTTTT. It translates to CASRTVQGPGEKLFF.

The chain recombines TRBV5-5 with TRBJ1-1; weak D call: TRBD1 (6 bases). CDR1 and CDR2 from the germline V gene are SGHKS and YYEKEE (reference sequence). V lost 0 bases and J 1 base, leaving 10 bases between the germline ends. The CDR3 length is 15 residues. The CDR3 DNA is TGTGCCAGCAGCTTGGCAGGGGCCGCGAACACTGAAGCTTTCTTT. The encoded protein is CASSLAGAANTEAFF. Looking up the rest from reference TRBV5-5 and TRBJ1-1 gives the full variable domain: DAGVTQSPTHLIKTRGQQVTLRCSPISGHKSVSWYQQVLGQGPQFIFQYYEKEERGRGNFPDRFSARQFPNYSSELNVNALLLGDSALYLCASSLAGAANTEAFFGQGTRLTVV.

The chain combines TRBV4-1 with TRBJ1-4, with 7 positions matching TRBD1. Germline assignment: CDR1 MGHRA and CDR2 YSYEKL. The V gene end was trimmed by 1 base and the J gene end by 13 bases; junction bases not matched to a gene: 9. This CDR3 contains 14 residues. CDR3 residues: CASSQVGQWDRLFF. CDR3 sequence (DNA): TGCGCCAGCAGCCAAGTGGGACAGTGGGATAGACTGTTTTTT.

This clonotype was seen at least ten times. The chain carries TRBV12-3 or TRBV12-4 and TRBJ1-1; tentative D call: TRBD1 (5 bases). The CDR3 runs 14 residues. V was clipped by 6 bases and J by 0 bases, with 11 bases between them. CDR3 region: CASRTQVLNTEAFF. The CDR3 DNA reads as TGTGCCAGCAGGACACAGGTATTGAACACTGAAGCTTTCTTT.

The V gene is TRBV15, the J gene TRBJ1-5, with D unresolved. The germline gives CDR1 LNHNV, CDR2 YYDKDF (reference sequence). V lost 0 bases to trimming and J lost 7 bases, with 10 bases between them. This CDR3 is built from 14 residues. The CDR3 DNA reads TGTGCCACCAGCAGAGATATGGCGGGGCAGCCCCAGCATTTT. Protein sequence: CATSRDMAGQPQHF.

This clonotype appeared a few times. J is TRBJ2-1 and V is TRBV4-3; D not certain. This CDR3 is built from 13 residues. Trimming left V 1 base short and J 6 bases short, with 7 bases between. CDR1 LGHNA and CDR2 YSLEER come from the germline V gene. The chain's CDR3 is CASSQAETNEQFF. CDR3 nucleotides: TGCGCCAGCAGCCAAGCGGAGACCAATGAGCAGTTCTTC.